This TCR beta chain stems from a study of blood T cell repertoires in COVID-19. Study information: PBMCs, B-cell-depleted T cells, or T cells provided the cDNA or gDNA that made up the material.

Only in-frame clones appear in the TCRdb table, and some are missing; sequencing was by immunoSEQ multiplex PCR. The sample gives around 370,000 clones, around 90% of which show up once; about 6.5% is in the top ten. V lost 1 base to trimming and J lost 5 bases, with 14 bases between them. This CDR3 is 15 amino acids long. CDR1 is LGHDT, CDR2 YNNKEL, per germline (reference sequence). Sequenced: peripheral blood. The receptor was derived from a man aged 18 to 35 with active or convalescent COVID-19. The chain joins TRBV3-1 (or the pseudogene TRBV3-2) to TRBJ1-2, with D possibly TRBD1 on 5 matching bases. This chain's CDR3 is CASSQAEVPGYGYTF. In DNA form, the CDR3 reads TGTGCCAGCAGCCAAGCCGAGGTTCCAGGGTATGGCTACACCTTC.